These 9 T cell receptor beta chains share one sample of origin, sequenced in a study of cytomegalovirus exposure and HLA in healthy donors. Primers for the PCR totalled 60 Vbeta and 13 Jbeta. Sequenced by immunoSEQ multiplex PCR; TCRdb stores in-frame clones only, minus some. This table holds around 130,000 clones, 70% to 85% found once. The sequenced sample was PBMCs. The receptor set was obtained from a boy younger than 18 in good health and CMV-seronegative.

V is TRBV15 and J is TRBJ1-5, with 8 bases that match TRBD1. J lost 8 bases, V lost 0 bases, and 6 bases had no gene match. CDR3 length: 15 residues. From germline, CDR1 is LNHNV and CDR2 YYDKDF (reference sequence). CDR3 sequence reads: CATSREGQAPEPQHF. The CDR3 coding sequence is TGTGCCACCAGCAGAGAGGGACAGGCTCCGGAGCCCCAGCATTTT.

The chain employs TRBV2 and TRBJ2-7; D is perhaps TRBD2 (7 bases). V shed 4 bases and J shed 2 bases, with 9 bases lying between them. Per the germline V gene, CDR1 is SNHLY and CDR2 is FYNNEI. The CDR3 spans 13 residues. The CDR3, as DNA: TGTGCCAGCAGTGTGGGGGGGCCCTACGAGCAGTACTTC. Residues: CASSVGGPYEQYF.

V is TRBV7-7 and J is TRBJ2-1, with D perhaps matching TRBD1 (6 bases). V lost 0 bases and J lost 4, with 10 bases in between. Germline V gene data show CDR1 as SSHAT and CDR2 as FNYEAQ (reference sequence). This CDR3 contains 15 residues. CDR3: CASSLAKDRYNEQFF. The CDR3 DNA is TGTGCCAGCAGCTTAGCCAAAGACAGGTACAATGAGCAGTTCTTC. Filled out from reference TRBV7-7 and TRBJ2-1, the complete variable domain reads GAGVSQSPRYKVTKRGQDVTLRCDPISSHATLYWYQQALGQGPEFLTYFNYEAQPDKSGLPSDRFSAERPEGSISTLTIQRTEQRDSAMYRCASSLAKDRYNEQFFGPGTRLTVL.

V gene TRBV6-1 combines with J gene TRBJ1-2, with D unclear. From germline, CDR1 is MNHNS and CDR2 SASEGT. Between the trimmed V and J ends, which lost 2 bases and 9 bases, there was a span of 16 bases. The CDR3 totals 14 residues. The CDR3 loop is CASSENSLIASYTF. CDR3 DNA sequence: TGTGCCAGCAGTGAAAACAGCCTAATCGCGAGCTACACCTTC.

As DNA, the CDR3 is TGCGCCAGCAGTCCCGGACAGGGAATGTCTAGCAATCAGCCCCAGCATTTT. It translates to CASSPGQGMSSNQPQHF. The chain recombines TRBV5-1 with TRBJ1-5, with 8 bases that match TRBD1. The trim removed 5 bases at V and 0 bases at J, leaving 10 bases unmatched. There are 17 residues in the CDR3. Germline V gene data show CDR1 as SGHRS and CDR2 as YFSETQ.

The chain combines TRBV19 with TRBJ1-5, with no clear D. Trimming cost V 0 bases and J 4 bases, with 7 bases left between them. The germline V gene encodes CDR1 LNHDA and CDR2 SQIVND (reference sequence). This CDR3 has 14 amino acids. The CDR3 loop reads CASSIDPGNQPQHF. CDR3 nucleotide sequence: TGTGCCAGTAGTATAGATCCGGGAAATCAGCCCCAGCATTTT.

The CDR3 is CATSSGTGELFF. For the CDR3, the DNA is TGTGCCACCAGCAGCGGTACCGGGGAGCTGTTTTTT. The J gene is TRBJ2-2, the V gene TRBV15; the D is unclear. CDR3 length: 12 residues. CDR1 and CDR2 (germline): LNHNV, YYDKDF (reference sequence). Trimming stripped 3 bases from V and 5 bases from J, with 4 bases between.

The chain carries TRBV9 and TRBJ2-7, with 8 bases identical to TRBD1. The J segment lost 0 bases and the V segment lost 4 bases, leaving 3 bases of the junction unmatched. The CDR3 has 14 residues. Germline CDR1 reads SGDLS; CDR2 reads YYNGEE. For the CDR3, the DNA is TGTGCCAGCAGCAGAGGGACAGGCTCCTACGAGCAGTACTTC. Residues: CASSRGTGSYEQYF.

The chain combines TRBV19 with TRBJ2-7; perhaps TRBD2 as D (6 bases). Trimming cost V 6 bases and J 3 bases, with 9 bases left between them. This CDR3 contains 12 residues. CDR1 is LNHDA, CDR2 SQIVND, per germline (reference sequence). In nucleotides, the CDR3 is TGTGCCAGTAGCGGGGGAAACTACGAGCAGTACTTC. Amino acid sequence: CASSGGNYEQYF.